This T cell receptor (beta chain) was captured by sequencing in a study of shared clonotypes between healthy human individuals. As to this clone: Its antigen is undetermined.

Splitting the CD4+ cells yielded a CD45RA+ naive subset and a CD45RA-negative memory subset. Sequencing was performed with immunoSEQ multiplex PCR; in TCRdb, only in-frame clones are kept and a portion is missing. Of more than 2,000,000 clones in the sample, 90% to 95% were seen once. Study findings and constraints: Apart from blood, nothing was sampled; tissue repertoires likely differ. Few donors limited the genetic and exposure-history diversity represented.

The CDR3 extends over 13 amino acids. Germline CDR1 is GTSNPN and CDR2 is SVGIG (reference sequence). The V end lost 1 base, the J end lost 6 bases, and 12 bases lay between the germline ends. The sequence derives from a man aged 18 to 30 in good health. Some clones in this sample may be carry-over from other donors' samples. The sequenced sample consisted of naive CD4+ T cells from PBMCs. Subset meaning: CD45RA+ positively selected. The chain is built from TRBV30 and TRBJ2-5; D gene unclear. The CDR3 region is CAWSGAVLQTQYF. As DNA, the CDR3 is TGTGCCTGGAGTGGGGCGGTATTGCAGACCCAGTACTTC.